This T cell receptor beta chain emerged from a study of response to subunit inactivated influenza vaccine. Study results and limitations: Few new T cells, the authors suggested, are recruited by each seasonal influenza vaccination.

V was pared by 0 bases and J by 6 bases, with 4 bases of the junction left unmatched. CDR3 length: 14 amino acids. CDR1 LGHDT and CDR2 YNNKEL come from the germline V gene (reference sequence). This clonotype was counted at least ten times. The antigen remains undetermined. TCRdb re-derived calls from the RT-PCR reads in MiXCR, one entry per CDR3 protein. This table has approximately 250,000 distinct CDR3 sequences, 10% to 15% appearing once. This chain connects TRBV3-1 to TRBJ2-7, with TRBD1 matching 8 bases. Sequencing used non-naive T cells sorted from PBMCs, obtained roughly 15 days before vaccination. The TCR originated in a man aged 50-59 years who received an inactivated influenza vaccine. CDR3 sequence: CASSQDQGAGEQYF. Here the CDR3 DNA reads TGTGCCAGCAGCCAAGACCAGGGGGCGGGCGAGCAGTACTTC.